This T cell receptor (beta chain) emerged from a study of breast tumors, draining lymph nodes, adjacent tissues. TCRdb passed the multiplex PCR reads through MiXCR, listing each CDR3 protein once. The table shows around 250,000 distinct CDR3 sequences, with around 35% occurring only once. The CDR3 spans 13 residues. Trimming took off 6 bases at V and 1 base at J, with 12 bases between the two ends. Germline V lookup: CDR1 DFQATT, CDR2 SNEGSKA (reference sequence). Breast cancer patients provided tissue from their axillary draining lymph nodes. The sequence was collected from a female donor with breast cancer. Some clones in this sample may be carry-over from other donors' samples. Sample: axillary lymph node tissue. The chain has TRBV20-1 and TRBJ1-2, with D uncertain. This CDR3 reads CSAPDWGNYGYTF. For the CDR3, the DNA is TGCAGTGCCCCGGACTGGGGTAACTATGGCTACACCTTC.